Below, 10 T cell receptor beta chains from the same sample are listed, as sequenced in a study of molecular identifiers for immune sequencing clone quantification. TCRdb re-analysed the PCR reads in MiXCR, keeping a single row per CDR3 protein. The sample has some 650,000 distinct CDR3 sequences, 20% seen once. Sequencing was performed on naive CD8+ T cells from blood, with Jurkat cell RNA spiked in. Documented subset: FACS-sorted CD8+CD4-CCR7+CD45RA+ naive T cells. All receptors derive from a human donor in good health. Some libraries in this study had Jurkat cell RNA spiked in.

This clonotype was counted at least ten times. The J gene is TRBJ2-7, the V gene TRBV7-9, with D perhaps assigned TRBD1 or TRBD2 (5 bases each). The germline V gene encodes CDR1 SEHNR and CDR2 FQNEAQ (reference sequence). The CDR3 has 14 amino acids. Between the trimmed V and J ends, which lost 6 bases and 2 bases, there was a span of 14 bases. The CDR3 nucleotides are TGTGCCAGCAGTTTACCCGGGGCTCCCTACGAGCAGTACTTC. Translation: CASSLPGAPYEQYF. Using reference TRBV7-9 and TRBJ2-7 for the parts outside the CDR3, the full variable domain is DTGVSQNPRHKITKRGQNVTFRCDPISEHNRLYWYRQTLGQGPEFLTYFQNEAQLEKSRLLSDRFSAERPKGSFSTLEIQRTEQGDSAMYLCASSLPGAPYEQYFGPGTRLTVT.

This clonotype was seen ten or more times. The rearrangement links TRBV7-2 to TRBJ1-1; weak D call: TRBD1 (6 bases). Trimming took 5 bases from V and 4 from J, leaving 11 bases between them. CDR1 and CDR2 (germline): SGHTA, FQGNSA. CDR3 length: 13 residues. In DNA, the CDR3 is TGTGCCAGCAGCCCGAGGGGGGGCACTGAAGCTTTCTTT. Protein: CASSPRGGTEAFF.

This clonotype was counted many times. The chain has TRBV6-2 or TRBV6-3 and TRBJ2-2; 8 bases map to TRBD1. This CDR3 region has 17 residues. V trimming: 5 bases; J trimming: 6 bases; junction bases outside the gene matches: 14. Germline lookup yields CDR1 MNHEY and CDR2 SVGEGT. The CDR3 DNA sequence: TGTGCCAGCAGTCAAACCATGACAGGGGTTTTGGCCGGGGAGCTGTTTTTT. Its translation: CASSQTMTGVLAGELFF.

This clonotype was seen many times. The gene calls are TRBV29-1 and TRBJ2-3, with 9 bases lining up with TRBD2. In germline, CDR1 is SQVTM, CDR2 ANQGSEA. The CDR3 is made up of 12 amino acids. The V and J ends lost 7 bases and 6 bases, in that order; junction bases with no gene match: 5. DNA of the CDR3: TGCAGCGCAGAGCGGGGGGCCGATACGCAGTATTTT. This gives the protein CSAERGADTQYF.

This clonotype was detected ten times or more. The gene calls are TRBV5-1 and TRBJ2-7, with D possibly TRBD1 on 6 matching bases. The germline V gene has CDR1 SGHRS and CDR2 YFSETQ. The CDR3 sequence is 14 residues long. The ends were cut back, 4 bases at V and 2 bases at J, with 13 bases in the middle. The CDR3 protein is CASSTTGGTYEQYF. The CDR3 DNA sequence: TGCGCCAGCAGCACCACTGGGGGCACCTACGAGCAGTACTTC.

About this clonotype: The CDR3 carries no conserved terminal phenylalanine or tryptophan, so it likely arises from a read error. The DNA is left out, because the CDR3 cannot be placed on it with certainty; the CDR3 is given as TCRdb lists it. The rearrangement uses TRBV7-2 and TRBJ2-3; the D call TRBD2 from the table was never checked on the DNA. Germline V gene data show CDR1 as SGHTA and CDR2 as FQGNSA. Both ends counted, the CDR3 spans 18 residues. This chain's CDR3 is CASSLISVGEARMTGLEL.

The sample holds a few counts of this clonotype. The gene calls are TRBV6-2 or TRBV6-3 and TRBJ2-5, with 14 bases lining up with TRBD2. The CDR3 spans 16 residues. Unmatched junction bases numbered 9, after V lost 6 bases and J lost 6 bases. The V gene's germline CDR1 is MNHEY and CDR2 SVGEGT. CDR3 bases: TGTGCCAGCAGGCCTGGGGGGACTAGCGGGAGAAAGACCCAGTACTTC. Translation gives CASRPGGTSGRKTQYF.

The table lists this clonotype with many counts. The chain is built from TRBV27 and TRBJ1-5; D not resolved. This CDR3 spans 14 amino acids. With 6 bases removed from V and 2 bases from J, the gap between germline ends came to 11 bases. CDR1 is MNHEY and CDR2 is SMNVEV in the germline V gene (reference sequence). As DNA, the CDR3 is TGTGCCAGCAGACCTGGACGCGGCAATCAGCCCCAGCATTTT. Its translation: CASRPGRGNQPQHF.

J is TRBJ2-7 and V is TRBV19, with 10 nucleotides matching TRBD1. Germline trimming cut 3 bases from V and 4 bases from J; bases unmatched to any gene: 6. This CDR3 contains 15 residues. From germline, CDR1 is LNHDA and CDR2 SQIVND (reference sequence). The CDR3 DNA reads TGTGCCAGTAGTATCGGGACAGGGGAAGATTACGAGCAGTACTTC. Translating it yields CASSIGTGEDYEQYF.

The sample holds many counts of this clonotype. This chain links TRBV4-3 with TRBJ1-1, with no clear D. The CDR3 length is 12 residues. V lost 3 bases to trimming and J lost 5 bases, with 7 bases between them. CDR1 is LGHNA and CDR2 is YSLEER in the germline V gene. CDR3 sequence: CASSHLGTEAFF. For the CDR3, the DNA is TGCGCCAGCAGCCACCTGGGGACTGAAGCTTTCTTT.